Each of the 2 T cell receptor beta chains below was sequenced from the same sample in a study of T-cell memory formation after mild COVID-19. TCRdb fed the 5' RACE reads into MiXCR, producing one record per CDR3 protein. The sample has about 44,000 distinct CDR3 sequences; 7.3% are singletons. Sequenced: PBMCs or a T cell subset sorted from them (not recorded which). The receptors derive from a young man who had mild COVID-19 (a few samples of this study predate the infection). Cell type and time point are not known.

This CDR3 reads CASSSRADTDTQYF. Written as DNA, the CDR3 is TGTGCCAGCAGCTCACGGGCCGACACAGATACGCAGTATTTT. The chain combines TRBV5-4 with TRBJ2-3; no clear D. The V end lost 3 bases, the J end lost 2 bases, and 10 bases lay between the germline ends. Germline values: CDR1 SGHNT, CDR2 YYREEE (reference sequence). CDR3 length equals 14 residues.

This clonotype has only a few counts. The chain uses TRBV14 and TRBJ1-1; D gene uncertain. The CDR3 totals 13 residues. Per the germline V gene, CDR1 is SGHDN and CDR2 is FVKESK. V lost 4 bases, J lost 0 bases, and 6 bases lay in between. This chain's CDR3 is CASSRMMNTEAFF. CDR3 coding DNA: TGTGCCAGCAGCCGAATGATGAACACTGAAGCTTTCTTT.